This TCR beta chain is from a study of blood T cell repertoires in COVID-19 (dated by TCRdb to 2018 to 2020). For context, the study as a whole: The collaborator samples originated in the United States, Italy and Spain and spanned the acute and convalescent phases of COVID-19. The material from the prospective study consisted of cDNA or gDNA derived from T cells, B-cell-depleted T cells, or PBMCs. Subjects who had been exposed to COVID-19, were actively infected with it, or had recovered from it provided the deeply sampled blood TCRbeta repertoires that made up the dataset. The repertoires were released in a freely available public database intended as a resource for research on the immune response to SARS-CoV-2. Samples were obtained from the ongoing ImmuneRACE study (first 160 participants) and from over 1,000 subjects provided by 6 global collaborators. The sample metadata nearly always contained a de-identified subject ID, COVID-19 status, age in years and sex. HLA class I and class II types, where available, came from metadata supplied by the sample provider rather than from assay-based typing.

TCRbeta CDR3 regions were amplified from genomic DNA using the immunoSEQ Assay, a bias-controlled multiplex PCR. Processing in the source paper ran as follows. The number of nucleated cells in each sample was estimated by amplification of reference gene primers within the assay. To quantify the absolute abundance of each unique TCRbeta CDR3 rearrangement, sequence reads were collapsed and filtered. For each sample, productive Simpson clonality was calculated as the square root of Simpson's diversity index across productive rearrangements. Held by TCRdb, this immuneACCESS table contains in-frame sequences only and omits some clones. Under half of the omission traces to an unresolved V gene where checked; the cause of the rest is unknown. The DNA gave D and trimming, while V, J and clone size come from that table. A total of under 50,000 clones appear in this sample, about 86% of them only once. Of the sample, about 4.9% falls within the top ten clones.

The collaborating institutions used their own protocols to collect whole blood in K2EDTA tubes. Collaborator samples were shipped for TCRbeta analysis as frozen whole blood, isolated PBMCs, or DNA extracted from either sample type. Regarding this clone: This receptor's antigen is unknown. The input lacks base qualities; no much larger clone sits a single base away.

CDR3 length: 16 amino acids, cysteine to phenylalanine. This entry keeps only the CDR3 DNA: 48 bases, framed from base 1. CDR1 and CDR2 are drawn from the germline V gene: SGHTA, FQGNSA. Relative to germline, V is missing 5 bases and J is missing 2 bases, with 12 bases of the junction outside any gene match. Results and caveats for the whole study, not just this receptor: The amount of clinical and demographic metadata varied by source and participant and was provided uncurated.

Sequencing input: peripheral blood. Recombination joined TRBV7-2 with TRBJ2-7, and 7 bases in between align with TRBD1. The source of this sequence is a man between 40 and 49 years old with active COVID-19. The nucleotide sequence is given as TGTGCCAGCAGCCTCGACCTGCGGACAGGTGCCTACGAGCAGTACTTC. It encodes CASSLDLRTGAYEQYF.